Described below is a single T cell receptor beta chain sequence and its context. No antigen is known for it. Per-base quality was not reported, and no clone a single base away is much larger than it. Per the germline V gene, MNHEY is the CDR1 and SVGAGI is the CDR2. The CDR3 covers 14 residues, taking in both the cysteine and the phenylalanine. Of all the DNA, just the CDR3 is kept, 42 bases in frame from base 1. Relative to germline, V is 5 bases shorter and J is 7 bases shorter, with 15 bases between their ends. The sample belongs to a study of PD-1 blockade in classical Hodgkin lymphoma (TCRdb year 2020). Study-wide context: Nivolumab dosing was 3 mg/kg intravenously every 2 weeks, continuing until either disease progression or unacceptable toxicity. The study used CyTOF and TCR beta sequencing to define a peripheral blood immune signature of response to PD-1 blockade in classical Hodgkin lymphoma.

Read against the paper, the sample's time point label means: cycle 1 day 1 (C1D1), immediately before nivolumab initiation. Relapse after autologous stem cell transplantation had occurred in all trial patients, and cohorts A, B and C were distinguished by prior brentuximab vedotin exposure. The trial cohort included 50 or so patients with relapsed/refractory classical Hodgkin lymphoma, and each patient had a best overall response of complete response, partial response or progressive disease. Trial patients were treated with single-agent nivolumab in the multi-cohort phase II CheckMate 205 trial. An independent review committee assessed best overall response using the 2007 International Working Group response criteria. PBMCs from the trial were collected at three points: immediately before nivolumab initiation (C1D1), and during therapy at cycle 2 day 1 and cycle 4 day 1. Peripheral blood was collected in 8 mL Vacutainer Cell Preparation Tubes, from which PBMCs were isolated by centrifugation and then cryopreserved.

The Qiagen DNeasy kit was used to extract genomic DNA from unsorted PBMCs and from the negatively selected CD4+ and CD8+ fractions. Amplification of TCR beta CDR3 regions was done by immunoSEQ multiplex PCR with primers that anneal to V and J segments. A synthetic immune receptor repertoire was used to minimize amplification bias, and any residual bias was removed computationally once sequencing was done. The authors' pipeline ran thus. Custom Python scripts were used to quantify repertoire diversity as the Shannon entropy index. Unsorted, CD4+ and CD8+ repertoires were examined separately, except in combined analyses, for which CD4+ and CD8+ sequences were merged in silico. Clonal expansion was defined as a frequency increase of at least 2-fold after treatment compared with C1D1, and clones undetected at baseline were assigned a pseudocount of 0.5. Singleton clones were defined as clones with 0 or 1 copy at C1D1, and non-singleton clones were defined as clones with 2 or more copies. Clones expanded in unsorted samples were assigned a CD4+, CD8+ or unknown annotation through matching of protein sequences in sorted samples from the same patient. Wilcoxon tests were applied to paired samples to test diversity changes from C1D1 to C4D1. The table was pulled from immuneACCESS by TCRdb, which kept in-frame rearrangements only. Such tables lose some clones; where checked, under half of the loss comes from unresolved V genes, and the rest has no known cause. V, J and clone size are taken as reported in that table, and D and trimming were inferred from the DNA itself. The sample has around 36,000 clones on record, over 80% of them singletons. The ten largest clones represent approximately 9.1% of the sample.

What the study reported, not specific to this receptor: Patients starting nivolumab less than 1 year after ASCT had lower diversity and were excluded from later analyses to avoid confounding by immune reconstitution. Only a single clinical trial cohort was studied, and what caused the repertoire differences, possibly disease activity or prior therapy, remained undefined. A significant rise by C4D1 was seen in CD4+ but not CD8+ TCR diversity (p=0.0027 vs p=0.16), with the rise being most apparent in complete responders (p=0.02). Baseline diversity similar to that of newly diagnosed patients was observed in trial patients achieving complete response, whereas significantly lower diversity was observed in partial responders and progressors. Baseline TCR diversity was reported to be lower in newly diagnosed patients than in healthy donors and to be lower still in relapsed/refractory patients.

The TCR originated in a human donor with classical Hodgkin lymphoma. The V gene is TRBV6-5 and the J gene is TRBJ1-5; TRBD1 is possibly the D segment (5 matching bases). The sequencing here drew on peripheral blood mononuclear cells (PBMCs), taken at baseline. The CDR3 protein: CASSPRWGEQPQHF. The DNA reads as follows: TGTGCCAGCAGTCCCCGGTGGGGGGAACAGCCCCAGCATTTT.